This T cell receptor (beta chain) was identified in a study of blood T cell repertoires in COVID-19. Study overall: The study drew acute and convalescent COVID-19 samples from the United States, Italy and Spain. T cells, B-cell-depleted T cells, or PBMCs supplied cDNA or gDNA.

The V and J ends lost 5 bases and 4 bases respectively, with 14 bases between them. The CDR3 length is 14 residues. The germline CDR1 and CDR2 sequences are MDHEN and SYDVKM. A single count supports this clone. Method: immunoSEQ multiplex PCR; TCRdb's copy keeps in-frame clones and lacks some. The table records some 380,000 clones, almost 90% of them present only once. The receptor was derived from a man aged 18 to 29 with active or convalescent COVID-19. The chain carries TRBV28 and TRBJ1-2; weak D call: TRBD1 (5 bases). The sequencing input was peripheral blood. The CDR3 loop reads CASSTGLGGYGYTF. CDR3 nucleotide sequence: TGTGCCAGCAGTACGGGCCTGGGGGGCTATGGCTACACCTTC.